A single sample is the source of the 13 T cell receptor beta chains below, sequenced in a study of T cell responses to AZD1222 COVID-19 vaccine. Method: immunoSEQ multiplex PCR; TCRdb's copy keeps in-frame clones and lacks some. The data show roughly 70,000 clones, 80% to 90% seen once. Sequences were derived from peripheral blood, sampled on day 0 of AZD1222 vaccination. Receptors originate from an adult in good health.

This chain links TRBV6-1 with TRBJ2-7, with D possibly TRBD1 on 5 matching bases. The CDR3 spans 15 residues. Germline V gene data show CDR1 as MNHNS and CDR2 as SASEGT. Trimming removed 1 base at V and 4 bases at J, with 14 bases between. CDR3 in DNA: TGTGCCAGCAGTGAAGGTCAAGGGGCAAGGTACGAGCAGTACTTC. It is translated as CASSEGQGARYEQYF.

CDR3 coding DNA: TGTGCCACCAGCAGAGATCGGGCGGGGGAGACAGATACGCAGTATTTT. Translating it yields CATSRDRAGETDTQYF. V usage is TRBV15 and J usage is TRBJ2-3, with 7 nucleotides matching TRBD2. Germline V gene sequence: CDR1 LNHNV, CDR2 YYDKDF (reference sequence). Unmatched junction bases numbered 6, after V lost 0 bases and J lost 3 bases. The CDR3 totals 16 residues.

This clone was recorded only once. The chain has TRBV11-3 and TRBJ2-3; unclear D gene. The CDR3 is made up of 15 amino acids. In germline, CDR1 is SGHNT, CDR2 YENEEA. Trimming stripped 1 base from V and 1 base from J, with 9 bases between. The CDR3 spells CASSLGLLRTDTQYF. The CDR3, as DNA: TGTGCCAGCAGCTTAGGACTGTTGCGCACAGATACGCAGTATTTT.

The genes are TRBV27 and TRBJ2-1; D is ambiguous. In germline, CDR1 is MNHEY, CDR2 SMNVEV (reference sequence). This CDR3 has 14 residues. Trimming left V 5 bases short and J 8 bases short, with 16 bases between. CDR3 region: CASSPRLPDHEQFF. CDR3 bases: TGTGCCAGCAGTCCCCGGCTTCCAGATCATGAGCAGTTCTTC.

This clone was seen only once. The chain carries TRBV6-4 and TRBJ1-5; D remains ambiguous. The CDR3 length is 14 residues. CDR1 MRHNA and CDR2 SNTAGT come from the germline V gene. Trimming removed 3 bases from V and 0 bases from J, with 6 bases in between. CDR3 amino acids: CASSETVSNQPQHF. In nucleotides, the CDR3 is TGTGCCAGCAGTGAGACGGTTAGCAATCAGCCCCAGCATTTT.

This chain links TRBV6-1 with TRBJ1-2, with 8 bases aligning to TRBD1. The CDR3 runs to 15 residues. J was trimmed by 0 bases and V by 3 bases; bases with no gene match: 3. Germline V CDR1 and CDR2: MNHNS, SASEGT. CDR3 residues: CASSDPGGSNYGYTF. In DNA form, the CDR3 reads TGTGCCAGCAGTGATCCAGGGGGCTCTAACTATGGCTACACCTTC.

The chain couples TRBV28 to TRBJ1-6, with 7 positions matching TRBD1. V was clipped by 5 bases and J by 5 bases; unmatched bases: 3. The germline gives CDR1 MDHEN, CDR2 SYDVKM. This CDR3 is built from 14 residues. CDR3 DNA: TGTGCCAGCAGTATCGGGACAGATAATTCACCCCTCCACTTT. Residues: CASSIGTDNSPLHF.

This rearrangement joins TRBV5-1 to TRBJ2-3; 7 positions agree with TRBD1. Per the germline V gene, CDR1 is SGHRS and CDR2 is YFSETQ. The J segment lost 2 bases and the V segment lost 5 bases, leaving 5 bases of the junction unmatched. This CDR3 contains 14 residues. CDR3 in DNA: TGCGCCAGCAGACCCGGGACAGACACAGATACGCAGTATTTT. Its protein product is CASRPGTDTDTQYF.

V usage is TRBV5-6 and J usage is TRBJ2-2; D gene uncertain. V gave up 3 bases and J gave up 6 bases, with 12 bases separating them. This CDR3 has 14 residues. Germline V lookup: CDR1 SGHDT, CDR2 YYEEEE. The DNA of the CDR3 is TGTGCCAGCAGCTCCATAGTTGGTTCCGGGGAGCTGTTTTTT. This sequence encodes CASSSIVGSGELFF.

This clone was recorded a few times. The rearrangement uses TRBV9 and TRBJ2-3; D possibly uses TRBD1 or TRBD2 (5 bases each). The length of the CDR3 is 15 residues. The V gene's germline CDR1 is SGDLS and CDR2 YYNGEE. Trimming shortened V by 0 bases and J by 5 bases, and 13 bases separated the two germline ends. The CDR3 reads CASSVESAGRDTQYF. The DNA for the CDR3 is TGTGCCAGCAGCGTAGAGAGTGCAGGGAGAGATACGCAGTATTTT. The entire variable domain, with the rest obtained from reference TRBV9 and TRBJ2-3, is as follows: DSGVTQTPKHLITATGQRVTLRCSPRSGDLSVYWYQQSLDQGLQFLIQYYNGEERAKGNILERFSAQQFPDLHSELNLSSLELGDSALYFCASSVESAGRDTQYFGPGTRLTVL.

The rearrangement uses TRBV15 and TRBJ2-7; perhaps TRBD2 as D (5 bases). Germline assignment: CDR1 LNHNV and CDR2 YYDKDF (reference sequence). Trimming pared 0 bases from V and 6 bases from J, leaving 9 bases between. This CDR3 comprises 13 residues. The DNA of the CDR3 is TGTGCCACCAGCAGAGATAAGAGGGCCGAGCAGTACTTC. Translating gives CATSRDKRAEQYF. Combining the CDR3 with reference TRBV15 and TRBJ2-7 gives the whole variable domain DAMVIQNPRYQVTQFGKPVTLSCSQTLNHNVMYWYQQKSSQAPKLLFHYYDKDFNNEADTPDNFQSRRPNTSFCFLDIRSPGLGDTAMYLCATSRDKRAEQYFGPGTRLTVT.

The gene calls are TRBV7-9 and TRBJ2-3, with a weak D call TRBD1 (5 bases). Germline V gene lookup returns CDR1 SEHNR and CDR2 FQNEAQ (reference sequence). This CDR3 is built from 15 residues. V lost 6 bases and J 1 base, leaving 14 bases between the germline ends. DNA for the CDR3: TGTGCCAGCAGTTTCGACAGTCTTGGCACAGATACGCAGTATTTT. It yields the protein CASSFDSLGTDTQYF.

The chain couples TRBV19 to TRBJ1-1; 7 nucleotides line up with TRBD1. This CDR3 is built from 16 residues. V was pared by 3 bases and J by 0 bases, with 7 bases of the junction left unmatched. Germline CDR1 LNHDA, CDR2 SQIVND (reference sequence). In DNA form, the CDR3 reads TGTGCCAGTAGTATCCCTCGGACAGGAATGAACACTGAAGCTTTCTTT. Residues: CASSIPRTGMNTEAFF.